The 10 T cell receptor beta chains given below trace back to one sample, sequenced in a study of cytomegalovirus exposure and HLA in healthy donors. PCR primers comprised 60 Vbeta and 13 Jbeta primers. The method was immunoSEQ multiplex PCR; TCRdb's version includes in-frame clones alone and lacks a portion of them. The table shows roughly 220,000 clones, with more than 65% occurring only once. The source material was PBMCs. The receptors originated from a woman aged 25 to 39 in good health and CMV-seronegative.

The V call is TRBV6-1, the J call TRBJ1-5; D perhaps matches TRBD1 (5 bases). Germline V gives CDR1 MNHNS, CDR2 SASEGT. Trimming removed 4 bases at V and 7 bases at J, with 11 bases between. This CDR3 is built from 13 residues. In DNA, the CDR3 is TGTGCCAGCAGTGGGGGCCTGAGACAGCCCCAGCATTTT. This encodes CASSGGLRQPQHF.

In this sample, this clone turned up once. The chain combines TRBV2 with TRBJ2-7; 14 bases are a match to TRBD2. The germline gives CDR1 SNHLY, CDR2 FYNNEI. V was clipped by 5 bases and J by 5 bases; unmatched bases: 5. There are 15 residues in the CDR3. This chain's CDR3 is CASSQRLAGGDEQYF. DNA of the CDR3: TGTGCCAGCAGTCAACGACTAGCGGGGGGGGACGAGCAGTACTTC.

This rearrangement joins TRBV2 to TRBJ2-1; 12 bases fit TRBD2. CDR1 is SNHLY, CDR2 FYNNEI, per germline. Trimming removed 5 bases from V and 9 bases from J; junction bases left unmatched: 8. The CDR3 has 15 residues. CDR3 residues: CASSKSSGRAAEQFF. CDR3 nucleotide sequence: TGTGCCAGCAGTAAATCTAGCGGGAGGGCCGCTGAGCAGTTCTTC.

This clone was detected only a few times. For the CDR3, the DNA is TGTGCCAGCACGTCCGCGGTAGTCCTCTCCCGGGAGCTGTTTTTT. Translation: CASTSAVVLSRELFF. This sequence joins TRBV6-6 and TRBJ2-2, with no clear D. The CDR3 is 15 amino acids. CDR1 is MNHNY, CDR2 SVGAGI, per germline (reference sequence). Trimming took off 7 bases at V and 9 bases at J, with 21 bases between the two ends.

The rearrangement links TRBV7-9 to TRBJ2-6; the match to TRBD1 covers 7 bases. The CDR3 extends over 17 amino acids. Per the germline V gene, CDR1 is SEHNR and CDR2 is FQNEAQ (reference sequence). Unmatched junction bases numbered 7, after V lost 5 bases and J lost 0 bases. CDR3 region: CASSPKTGTSGANVLTF. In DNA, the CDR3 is TGTGCCAGCAGCCCGAAGACAGGGACCTCTGGGGCCAACGTCCTGACTTTC. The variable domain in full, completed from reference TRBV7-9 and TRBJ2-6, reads DTGVSQNPRHKITKRGQNVTFRCDPISEHNRLYWYRQTLGQGPEFLTYFQNEAQLEKSRLLSDRFSAERPKGSFSTLEIQRTEQGDSAMYLCASSPKTGTSGANVLTFGAGSRLTVL.

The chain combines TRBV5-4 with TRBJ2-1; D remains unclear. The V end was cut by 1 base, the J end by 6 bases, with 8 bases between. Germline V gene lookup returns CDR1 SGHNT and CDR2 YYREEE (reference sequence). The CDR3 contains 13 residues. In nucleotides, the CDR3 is TGTGCCAGCAGCTTGTCTTCGGGCAATGAGCAGTTCTTC. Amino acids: CASSLSSGNEQFF. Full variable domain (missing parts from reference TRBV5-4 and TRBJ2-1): ETGVTQSPTHLIKTRGQQVTLRCSSQSGHNTVSWYQQALGQGPQFIFQYYREEENGRGNFPPRFSGLQFPNYSSELNVNALELDDSALYLCASSLSSGNEQFFGPGTRLTVL.

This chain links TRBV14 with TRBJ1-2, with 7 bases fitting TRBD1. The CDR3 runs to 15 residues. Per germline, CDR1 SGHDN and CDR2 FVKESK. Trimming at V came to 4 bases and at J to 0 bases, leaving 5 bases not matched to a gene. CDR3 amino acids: CASSPTGRANYGYTF. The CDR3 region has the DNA TGTGCCAGCAGCCCGACAGGGCGAGCTAACTATGGCTACACCTTC.

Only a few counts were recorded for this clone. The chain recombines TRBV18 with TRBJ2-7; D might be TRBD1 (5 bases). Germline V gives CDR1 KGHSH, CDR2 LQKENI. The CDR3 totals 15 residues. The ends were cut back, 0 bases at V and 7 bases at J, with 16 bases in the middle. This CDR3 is CASSPPRSGPREQYF. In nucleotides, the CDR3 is TGTGCCAGCTCACCACCCAGATCAGGGCCTAGGGAGCAGTACTTC.

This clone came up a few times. The CDR3 region has the DNA TGCGCCAGCTGGGACAGGCGCAACCTCAATGAAAAACTGTTTTTT. Translated: CASWDRRNLNEKLFF. The chain carries TRBV10-2 and TRBJ1-4; the match to TRBD1 covers 8 bases. Germline loops: CDR1 WSHSY, CDR2 SAAADI. The CDR3 loop spans 15 amino acids. Losses at the gene ends were 8 bases for V and 5 bases for J; bases not matched to a gene: 10.

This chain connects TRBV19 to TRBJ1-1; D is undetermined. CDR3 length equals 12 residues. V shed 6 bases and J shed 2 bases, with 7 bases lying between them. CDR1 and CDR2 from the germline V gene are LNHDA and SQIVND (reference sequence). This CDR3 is CASSPTNTEAFF. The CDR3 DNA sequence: TGTGCCAGTAGCCCTACTAACACTGAAGCTTTCTTT.